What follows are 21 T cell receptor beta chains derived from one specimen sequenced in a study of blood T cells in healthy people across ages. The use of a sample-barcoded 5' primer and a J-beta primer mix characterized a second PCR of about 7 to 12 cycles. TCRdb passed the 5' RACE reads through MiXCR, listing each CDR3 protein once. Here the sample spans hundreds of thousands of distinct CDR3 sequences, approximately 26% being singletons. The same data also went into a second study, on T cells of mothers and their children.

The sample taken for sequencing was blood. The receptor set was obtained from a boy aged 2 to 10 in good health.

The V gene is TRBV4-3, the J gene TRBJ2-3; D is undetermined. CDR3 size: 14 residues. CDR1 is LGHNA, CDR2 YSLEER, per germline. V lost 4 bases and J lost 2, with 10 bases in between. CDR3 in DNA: TGCGCCAGCAGCCCCAATATGCACACAGATACGCAGTATTTT. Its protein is CASSPNMHTDTQYF.

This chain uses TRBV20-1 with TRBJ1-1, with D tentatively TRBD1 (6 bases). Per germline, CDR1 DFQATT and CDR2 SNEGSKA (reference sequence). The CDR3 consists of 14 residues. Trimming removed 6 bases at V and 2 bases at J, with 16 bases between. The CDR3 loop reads CSAPNRVTNTEAFF. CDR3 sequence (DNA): TGCAGTGCCCCCAACAGGGTAACTAACACTGAAGCTTTCTTT.

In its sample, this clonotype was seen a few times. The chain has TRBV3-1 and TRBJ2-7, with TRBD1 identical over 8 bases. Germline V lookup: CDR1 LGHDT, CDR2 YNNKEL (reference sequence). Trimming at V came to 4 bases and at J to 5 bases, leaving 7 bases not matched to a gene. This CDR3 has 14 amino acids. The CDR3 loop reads CASSLSGTGDEQYF. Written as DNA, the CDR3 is TGTGCCAGCAGCCTCTCCGGGACAGGCGACGAGCAGTACTTC.

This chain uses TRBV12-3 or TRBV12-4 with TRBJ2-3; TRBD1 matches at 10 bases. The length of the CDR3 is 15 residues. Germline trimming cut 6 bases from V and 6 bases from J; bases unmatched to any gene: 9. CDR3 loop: CASRLGDRGRDTQYF. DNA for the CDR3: TGTGCCAGCAGATTGGGGGACAGGGGTCGGGATACGCAGTATTTT.

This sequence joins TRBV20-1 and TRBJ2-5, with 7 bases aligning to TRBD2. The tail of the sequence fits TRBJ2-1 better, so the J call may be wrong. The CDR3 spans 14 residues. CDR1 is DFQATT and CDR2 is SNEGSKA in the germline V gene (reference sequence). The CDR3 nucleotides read TGCAGTGCTAGAGTCGGGGCGGGAGCAAATGAGCAGTTCTTC. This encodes CSARVGAGANEQFF.

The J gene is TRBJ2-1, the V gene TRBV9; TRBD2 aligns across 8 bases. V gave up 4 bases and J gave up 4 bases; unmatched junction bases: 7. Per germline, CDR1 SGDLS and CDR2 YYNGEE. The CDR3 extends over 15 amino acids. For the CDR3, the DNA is TGTGCCAGCAGCCCTAAACTAGCGGAGTACAATGAGCAGTTCTTC. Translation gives CASSPKLAEYNEQFF.

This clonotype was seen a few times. The chain's CDR3 is CATSWLTGELFF. Written as DNA, the CDR3 is TGTGCCACCAGCTGGCTCACCGGGGAGCTGTTTTTT. The chain recombines TRBV15 with TRBJ2-2; D is uncertain. This CDR3 is built from 12 residues. Trimming took 5 bases from V and 4 from J, leaving 5 bases between them. The germline gives CDR1 LNHNV, CDR2 YYDKDF (reference sequence).

CDR3 protein: CASRAFRGSGSPLHF. CDR3 sequence (DNA): TGTGCCAGCCGTGCCTTTCGGGGCTCGGGGTCACCCCTCCACTTT. The chain combines TRBV12-3 or TRBV12-4 with TRBJ1-6; TRBD1 is a possible D gene (5 bases). Trimming stripped 8 bases from V and 10 bases from J, with 21 bases between. The CDR3 has 15 amino acids.

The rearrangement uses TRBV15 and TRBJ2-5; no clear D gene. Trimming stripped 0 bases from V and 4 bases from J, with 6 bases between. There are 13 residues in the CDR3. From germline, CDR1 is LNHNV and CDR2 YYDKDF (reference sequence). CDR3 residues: CATSRDPLETQYF. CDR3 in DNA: TGTGCCACCAGCAGAGACCCCCTAGAGACCCAGTACTTC.

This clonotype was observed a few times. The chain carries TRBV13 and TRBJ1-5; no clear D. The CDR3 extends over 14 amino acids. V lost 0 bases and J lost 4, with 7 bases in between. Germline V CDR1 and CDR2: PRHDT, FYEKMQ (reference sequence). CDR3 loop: CASSLGTANQPQHF. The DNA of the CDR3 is TGTGCCAGCAGCTTAGGAACGGCGAATCAGCCCCAGCATTTT.

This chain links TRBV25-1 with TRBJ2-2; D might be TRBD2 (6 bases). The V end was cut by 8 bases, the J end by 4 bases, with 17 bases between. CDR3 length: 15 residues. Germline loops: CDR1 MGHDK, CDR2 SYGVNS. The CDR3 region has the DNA TGTGCCAGCGATGGCGGGACGGACCCCACCGGGGAGCTGTTTTTT. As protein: CASDGGTDPTGELFF.

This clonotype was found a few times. The chain's CDR3 is CASSFGTTSSYEQYF. The CDR3, as DNA: TGTGCCAGCAGCTTCGGGACTACGAGCTCCTACGAGCAGTACTTC. The chain recombines TRBV7-6 with TRBJ2-7; 7 bases line up with TRBD2. Germline V gene data show CDR1 as SGHVS and CDR2 as FNYEAQ. The CDR3 contains 15 residues. V lost 3 bases and J lost 0; bases outside the gene matches: 5.

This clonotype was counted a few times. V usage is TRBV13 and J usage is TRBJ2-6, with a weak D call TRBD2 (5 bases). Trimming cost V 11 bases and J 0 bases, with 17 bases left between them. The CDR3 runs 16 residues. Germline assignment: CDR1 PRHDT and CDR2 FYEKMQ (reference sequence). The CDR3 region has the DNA TGTGCCGTCAGGCGCACGGCGGGCTCTGGGGCCAACGTCCTGACTTTC. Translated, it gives CAVRRTAGSGANVLTF.

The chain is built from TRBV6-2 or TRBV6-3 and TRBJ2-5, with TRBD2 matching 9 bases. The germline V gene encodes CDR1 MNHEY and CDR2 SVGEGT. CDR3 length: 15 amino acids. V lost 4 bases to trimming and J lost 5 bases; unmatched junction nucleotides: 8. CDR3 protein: CASSSSVAGVETQYF. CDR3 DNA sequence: TGTGCCAGCAGTTCCTCGGTAGCGGGAGTTGAGACCCAGTACTTC.

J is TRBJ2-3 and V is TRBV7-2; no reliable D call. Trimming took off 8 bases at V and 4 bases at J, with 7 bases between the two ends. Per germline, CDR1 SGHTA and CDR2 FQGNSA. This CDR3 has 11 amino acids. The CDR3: CASGFPDTQYF. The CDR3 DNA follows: TGTGCCAGCGGATTTCCAGATACGCAGTATTTT.

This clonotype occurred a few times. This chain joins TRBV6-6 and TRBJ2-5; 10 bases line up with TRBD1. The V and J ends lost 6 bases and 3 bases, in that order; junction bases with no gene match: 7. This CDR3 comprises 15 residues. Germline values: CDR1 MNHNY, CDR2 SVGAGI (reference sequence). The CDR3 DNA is TGTGCCAGCAGCTACCCCGGACAGGGGGAAGAGACCCAGTACTTC. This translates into CASSYPGQGEETQYF.

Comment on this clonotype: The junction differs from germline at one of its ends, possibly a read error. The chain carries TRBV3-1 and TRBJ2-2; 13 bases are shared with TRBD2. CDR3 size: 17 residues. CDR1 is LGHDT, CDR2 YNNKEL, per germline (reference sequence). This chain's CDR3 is CASRQDRGLAGAGELFF. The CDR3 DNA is TGTGCCAGCAGACAAGATCGCGGACTAGCGGGAGCCGGGGAGCTGTTTTTT.

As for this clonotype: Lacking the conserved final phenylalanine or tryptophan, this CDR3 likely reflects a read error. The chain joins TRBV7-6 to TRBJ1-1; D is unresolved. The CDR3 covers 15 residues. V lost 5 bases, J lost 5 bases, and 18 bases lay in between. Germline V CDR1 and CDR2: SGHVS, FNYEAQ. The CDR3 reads CASSPYRGLRTEAFS. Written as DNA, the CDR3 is TGTGCCAGCAGCCCGTATCGTGGGTTGAGGACTGAAGCTTTCTCT.

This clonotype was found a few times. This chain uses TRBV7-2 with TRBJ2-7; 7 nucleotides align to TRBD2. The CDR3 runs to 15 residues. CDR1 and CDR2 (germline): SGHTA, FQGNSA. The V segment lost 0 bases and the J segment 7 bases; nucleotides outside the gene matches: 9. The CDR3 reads CASSLAAGREWEQYF. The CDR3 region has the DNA TGTGCCAGCAGCTTAGCGGCAGGGCGGGAGTGGGAGCAGTACTTC.

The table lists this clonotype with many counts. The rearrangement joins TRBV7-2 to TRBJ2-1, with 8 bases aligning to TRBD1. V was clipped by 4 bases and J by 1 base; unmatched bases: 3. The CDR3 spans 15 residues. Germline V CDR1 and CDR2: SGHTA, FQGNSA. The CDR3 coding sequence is TGTGCCAGCAGCTCCGGACAGGGTTCCTACAATGAGCAGTTCTTC. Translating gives CASSSGQGSYNEQFF.

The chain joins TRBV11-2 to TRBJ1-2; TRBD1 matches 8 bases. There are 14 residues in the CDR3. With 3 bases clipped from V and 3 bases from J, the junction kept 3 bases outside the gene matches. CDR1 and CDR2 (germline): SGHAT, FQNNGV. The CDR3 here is CASSLVTGDYGYTF. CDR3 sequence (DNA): TGTGCCAGCAGCTTGGTGACAGGGGACTATGGCTACACCTTC.